The T cell receptor beta chain described here comes from a study of neurological immune-mediated disorders. Study outcomes and limitations: Healthy controls had more TCR clonal expansion than multiple sclerosis, which showed the least, whereas HTLV-1-associated myelopathy showed the most.

This clonotype was seen at least ten times. Its antigen remains unidentified. From the 5' RACE reads, TCRdb called clonotypes with MiXCR, one entry per CDR3 protein. The repertoire holds roughly 41,000 distinct CDR3 sequences, roughly 11% seen once, with nearly 4% in the top ten. Regarding time point: technical triplicate 1. This TCR derives from a man in his 60s with HTLV-1-associated myelopathy (HAM/TSP). Sequencing was carried out using PBMCs.

The CDR3 is CASSYGTSGRGGETQYF. As DNA, the CDR3 is TGTGCCAGCAGTTACGGGACTAGCGGGAGGGGGGGTGAGACCCAGTACTTC. The chain recombines TRBV12-3 or TRBV12-4 with TRBJ2-5, with 16 bases that match TRBD2. The junction had 7 bases not matched to a gene; V was cut back by 4 bases and J by 5 bases. The CDR3 is 17 residues long.